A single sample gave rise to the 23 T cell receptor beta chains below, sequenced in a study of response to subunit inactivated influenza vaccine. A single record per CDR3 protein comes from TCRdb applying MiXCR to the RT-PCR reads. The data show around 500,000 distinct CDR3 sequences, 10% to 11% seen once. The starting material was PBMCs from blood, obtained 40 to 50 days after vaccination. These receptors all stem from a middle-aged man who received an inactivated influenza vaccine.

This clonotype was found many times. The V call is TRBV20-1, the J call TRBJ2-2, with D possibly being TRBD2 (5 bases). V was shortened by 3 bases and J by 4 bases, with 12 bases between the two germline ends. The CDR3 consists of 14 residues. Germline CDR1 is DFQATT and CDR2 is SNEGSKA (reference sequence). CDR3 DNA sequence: TGCAGTGCTAGTCTTAAGCGGACCACCGGGGAGCTGTTTTTT. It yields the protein CSASLKRTTGELFF.

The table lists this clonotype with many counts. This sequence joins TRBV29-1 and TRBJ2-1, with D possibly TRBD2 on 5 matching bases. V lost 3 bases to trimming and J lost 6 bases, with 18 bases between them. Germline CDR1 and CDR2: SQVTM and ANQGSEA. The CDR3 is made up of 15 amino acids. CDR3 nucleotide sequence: TGCAGCGTTGATCTGCCCCATCGGGGTGGCAATGAGCAGTTCTTC. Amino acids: CSVDLPHRGGNEQFF.

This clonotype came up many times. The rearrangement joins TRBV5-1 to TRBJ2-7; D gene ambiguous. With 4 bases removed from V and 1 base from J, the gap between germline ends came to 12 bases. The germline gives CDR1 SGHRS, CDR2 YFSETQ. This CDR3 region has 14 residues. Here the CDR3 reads CASSPPGYSYEQYF. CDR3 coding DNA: TGCGCCAGCAGCCCTCCCGGATATTCCTACGAGCAGTACTTC.

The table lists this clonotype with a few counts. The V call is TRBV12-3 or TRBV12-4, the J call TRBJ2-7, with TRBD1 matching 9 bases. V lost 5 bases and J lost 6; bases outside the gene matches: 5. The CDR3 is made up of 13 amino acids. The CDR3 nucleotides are TGTGCCAGCAGTCTCACACAGGGGGCCGAGCAGTACTTC. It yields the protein CASSLTQGAEQYF.

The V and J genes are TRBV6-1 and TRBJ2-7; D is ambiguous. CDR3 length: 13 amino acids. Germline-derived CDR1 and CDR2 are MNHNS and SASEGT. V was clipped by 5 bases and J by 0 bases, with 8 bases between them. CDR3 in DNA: TGTGCCAGCAGTCGGACGTCCTCCTACGAGCAGTACTTC. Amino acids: CASSRTSSYEQYF.

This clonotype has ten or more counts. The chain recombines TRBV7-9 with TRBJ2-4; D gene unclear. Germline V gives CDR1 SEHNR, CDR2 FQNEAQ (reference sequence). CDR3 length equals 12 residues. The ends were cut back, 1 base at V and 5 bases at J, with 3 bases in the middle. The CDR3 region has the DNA TGTGCCAGCAGCTTAGGACAAAACATTCAGTACTTC. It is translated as CASSLGQNIQYF.

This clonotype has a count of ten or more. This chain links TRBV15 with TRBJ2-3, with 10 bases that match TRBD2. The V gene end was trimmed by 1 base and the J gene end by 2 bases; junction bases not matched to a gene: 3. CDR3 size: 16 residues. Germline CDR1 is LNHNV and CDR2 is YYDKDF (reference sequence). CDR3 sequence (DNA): TGTGCCACCAGCAGAGGTCTAGCGGGGGTCACAGATACGCAGTATTTT. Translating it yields CATSRGLAGVTDTQYF.

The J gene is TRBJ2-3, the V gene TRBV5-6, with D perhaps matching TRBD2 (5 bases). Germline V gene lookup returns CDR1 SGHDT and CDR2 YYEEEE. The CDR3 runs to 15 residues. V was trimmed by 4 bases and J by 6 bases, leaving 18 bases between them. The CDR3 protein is CASSLGLTAQDTQYF. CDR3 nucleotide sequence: TGTGCCAGCAGCCTTGGACTTACAGCACAGGATACGCAGTATTTT.

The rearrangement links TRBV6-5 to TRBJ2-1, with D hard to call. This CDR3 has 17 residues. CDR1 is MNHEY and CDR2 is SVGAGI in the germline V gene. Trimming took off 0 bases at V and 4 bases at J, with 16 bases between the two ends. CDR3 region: CASSYSGPRGLYNEQFF. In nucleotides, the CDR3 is TGTGCCAGCAGTTACTCCGGCCCCCGAGGCCTTTACAATGAGCAGTTCTTC.

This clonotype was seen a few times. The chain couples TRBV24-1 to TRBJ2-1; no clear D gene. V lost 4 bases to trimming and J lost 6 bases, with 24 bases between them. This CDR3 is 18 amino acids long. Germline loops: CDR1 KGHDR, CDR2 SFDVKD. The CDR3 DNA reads TGTGCCACCAGTGAGCCCACTGCCCCGGTGGACGTTCGCAATGAGCAGTTCTTC. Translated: CATSEPTAPVDVRNEQFF.

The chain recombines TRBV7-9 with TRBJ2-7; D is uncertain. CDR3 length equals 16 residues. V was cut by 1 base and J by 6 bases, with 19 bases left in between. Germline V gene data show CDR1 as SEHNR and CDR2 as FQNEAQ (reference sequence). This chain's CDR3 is CASSLGSAALRGEQYF. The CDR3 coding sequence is TGTGCCAGCAGCTTAGGGTCGGCAGCCCTCCGCGGCGAGCAGTACTTC.

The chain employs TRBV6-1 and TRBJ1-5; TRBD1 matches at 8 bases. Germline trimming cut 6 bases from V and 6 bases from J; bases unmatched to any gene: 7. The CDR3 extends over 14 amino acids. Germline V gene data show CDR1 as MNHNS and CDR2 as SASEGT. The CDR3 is CASRDGTGVQPQHF. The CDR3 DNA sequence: TGTGCCAGCAGGGACGGGACAGGTGTTCAGCCCCAGCATTTT.

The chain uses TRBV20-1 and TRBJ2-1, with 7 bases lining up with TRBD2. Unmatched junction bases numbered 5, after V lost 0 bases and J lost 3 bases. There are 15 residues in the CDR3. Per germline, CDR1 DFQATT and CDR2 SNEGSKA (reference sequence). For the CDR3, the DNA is TGCAGTGCTAGAGATCCTAGCGGTGACTACAATGAGCAGTTCTTC. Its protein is CSARDPSGDYNEQFF.

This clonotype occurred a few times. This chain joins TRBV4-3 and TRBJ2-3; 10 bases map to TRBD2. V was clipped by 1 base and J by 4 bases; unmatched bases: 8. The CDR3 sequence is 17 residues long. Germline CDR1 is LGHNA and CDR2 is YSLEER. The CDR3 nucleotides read TGCGCCAGCAGCCAAGCCGCTAGCGGGAGTGCCCCAGATACGCAGTATTTT. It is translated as CASSQAASGSAPDTQYF.

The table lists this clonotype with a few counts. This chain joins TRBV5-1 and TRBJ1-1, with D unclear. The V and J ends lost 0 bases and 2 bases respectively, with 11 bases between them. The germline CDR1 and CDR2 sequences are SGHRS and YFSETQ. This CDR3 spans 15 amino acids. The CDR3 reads CASSLELVLNTEAFF. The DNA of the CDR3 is TGCGCCAGCAGCTTGGAGTTGGTTTTAAACACTGAAGCTTTCTTT.

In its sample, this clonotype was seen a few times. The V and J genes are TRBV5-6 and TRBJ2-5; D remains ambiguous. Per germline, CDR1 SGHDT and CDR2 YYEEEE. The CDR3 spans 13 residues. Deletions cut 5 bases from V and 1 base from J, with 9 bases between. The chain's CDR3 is CASRNAPQETQYF. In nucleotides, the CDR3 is TGTGCCAGCAGGAACGCCCCCCAAGAGACCCAGTACTTC.

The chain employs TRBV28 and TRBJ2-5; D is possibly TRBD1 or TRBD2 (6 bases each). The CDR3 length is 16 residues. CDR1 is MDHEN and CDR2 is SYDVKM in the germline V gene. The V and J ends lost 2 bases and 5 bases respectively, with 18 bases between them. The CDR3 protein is CASSLGTGARAETQYF. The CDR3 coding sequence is TGTGCCAGCAGTTTAGGGACGGGGGCGCGGGCGGAGACCCAGTACTTC.

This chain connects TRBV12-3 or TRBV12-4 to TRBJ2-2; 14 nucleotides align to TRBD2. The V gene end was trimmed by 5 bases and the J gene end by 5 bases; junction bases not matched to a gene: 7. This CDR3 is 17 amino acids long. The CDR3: CASSPGTSGSVTGELFF. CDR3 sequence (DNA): TGTGCCAGCAGTCCCGGGACTAGCGGGAGTGTTACCGGGGAGCTGTTTTTT.

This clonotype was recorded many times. The CDR3 bases are TGCAGCGTTGAGAGACAGGGACAGAACACCGGGGAGCTGTTTTTT. Translation gives CSVERQGQNTGELFF. This chain joins TRBV29-1 and TRBJ2-2; 7 bases agree with TRBD1. The CDR3 is made up of 15 amino acids. Germline assignment: CDR1 SQVTM and CDR2 ANQGSEA. The V gene end was trimmed by 3 bases and the J gene end by 1 base; junction bases not matched to a gene: 5.

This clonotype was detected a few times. The CDR3 region is CSARPGTPINYGYTF. The DNA for the CDR3 is TGCAGTGCTAGACCCGGGACACCCATTAACTATGGCTACACCTTC. The chain links TRBV20-1 to TRBJ1-2, with D possibly being TRBD1 (6 bases). V lost 2 bases and J 1 base, leaving 14 bases between the germline ends. This CDR3 has 15 amino acids. The V gene's germline CDR1 is DFQATT and CDR2 SNEGSKA (reference sequence).

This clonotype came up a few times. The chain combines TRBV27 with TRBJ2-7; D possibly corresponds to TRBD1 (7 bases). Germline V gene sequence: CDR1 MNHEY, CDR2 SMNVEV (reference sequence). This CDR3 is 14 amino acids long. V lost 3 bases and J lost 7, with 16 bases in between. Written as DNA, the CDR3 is TGTGCCAGCAGTTTCAGGGGGGTATCGGATGAGCAGTACTTC. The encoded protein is CASSFRGVSDEQYF.

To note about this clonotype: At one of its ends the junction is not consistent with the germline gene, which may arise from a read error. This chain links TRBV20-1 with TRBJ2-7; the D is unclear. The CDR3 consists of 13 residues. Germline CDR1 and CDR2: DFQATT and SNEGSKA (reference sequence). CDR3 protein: CSAKSGRTYVQYF. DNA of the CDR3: TGCAGTGCTAAGTCCGGGCGCACCTACGTGCAGTACTTC.

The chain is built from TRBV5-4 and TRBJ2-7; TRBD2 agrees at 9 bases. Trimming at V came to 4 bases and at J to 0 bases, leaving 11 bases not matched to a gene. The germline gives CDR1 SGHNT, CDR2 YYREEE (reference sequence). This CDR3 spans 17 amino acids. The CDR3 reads CASSRGSRGGDSYEQYF. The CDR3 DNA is TGTGCCAGCAGCCGTGGTTCGCGGGGGGGGGACTCCTACGAGCAGTACTTC.